The 4 T cell receptor beta chains in this list originate from one sample, sequenced in a study of Tregs in tolerant kidney transplant recipients. The protocol was immunoSEQ multiplex PCR, while the TCRdb copy is restricted to in-frame clones and leaves out a portion. The sample comprises hundreds of thousands of clones, 80% to 85% of which are singletons, and 0.64% rests with the top ten. Sequencing input: CD4+ T cells from blood. These receptors all come from a human donor in good health.

The rearrangement joins TRBV19 to TRBJ2-1; 8 nucleotides match TRBD1. CDR1 and CDR2 (germline): LNHDA, SQIVND (reference sequence). The CDR3 extends over 14 amino acids. Trimming at V came to 6 bases and at J to 3 bases, leaving 4 bases not matched to a gene. The CDR3: CASSWGQDYNEQFF. The CDR3 DNA is TGTGCCAGTAGCTGGGGACAGGACTACAATGAGCAGTTCTTC.

This clone was observed a single time. The chain combines TRBV5-1 with TRBJ1-2; 7 positions match TRBD1. CDR1 and CDR2 (germline): SGHRS, YFSETQ. CDR3 length: 15 residues. Trimming at V came to 4 bases and at J to 3 bases, leaving 9 bases not matched to a gene. This CDR3 is CASSTAGTADYGYTF. DNA for the CDR3: TGCGCCAGCAGCACAGCCGGGACAGCAGACTATGGCTACACCTTC.

The V gene is TRBV5-1, the J gene TRBJ2-7; 13 bases are shared with TRBD2. There are 18 residues in the CDR3. Germline-derived CDR1 and CDR2 are SGHRS and YFSETQ. Losses at the gene ends were 7 bases for V and 5 bases for J; bases not matched to a gene: 18. CDR3 residues: CASANHLLLAGGPHEQYF. In DNA form, the CDR3 reads TGCGCCAGCGCCAACCACCTACTACTAGCGGGAGGGCCCCACGAGCAGTACTTC.

The chain uses TRBV6-1 and TRBJ1-2; 7 bases line up with TRBD1. Germline V lookup: CDR1 MNHNS, CDR2 SASEGT. The CDR3 runs to 14 residues. J lost 4 bases, V lost 3 bases, and 5 bases had no gene match. The CDR3 spells CASSDWDRAYGYTF. The CDR3 bases are TGTGCCAGCAGTGACTGGGACAGAGCCTATGGCTACACCTTC.